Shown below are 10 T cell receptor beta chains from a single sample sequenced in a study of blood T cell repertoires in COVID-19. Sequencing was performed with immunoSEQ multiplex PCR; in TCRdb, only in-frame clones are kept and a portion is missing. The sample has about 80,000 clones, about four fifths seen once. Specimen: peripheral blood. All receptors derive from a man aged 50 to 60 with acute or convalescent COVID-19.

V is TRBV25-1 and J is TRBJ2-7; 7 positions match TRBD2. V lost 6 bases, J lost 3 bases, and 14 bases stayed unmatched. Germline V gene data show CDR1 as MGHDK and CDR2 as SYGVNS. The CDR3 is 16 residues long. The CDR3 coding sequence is TGTGCCAGCAGCGAAAGAACGACTAGCAGAAACTACGAGCAGTACTTC. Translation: CASSERTTSRNYEQYF.

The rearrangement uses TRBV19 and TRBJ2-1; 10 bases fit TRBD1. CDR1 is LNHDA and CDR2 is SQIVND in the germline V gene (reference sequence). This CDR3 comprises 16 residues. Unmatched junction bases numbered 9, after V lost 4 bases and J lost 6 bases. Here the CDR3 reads CASSTRDRGLRNEQFF. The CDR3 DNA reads TGTGCCAGTAGTACCCGGGACAGGGGACTTCGCAATGAGCAGTTCTTC. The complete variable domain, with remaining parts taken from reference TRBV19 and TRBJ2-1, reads DGGITQSPKYLFRKEGQNVTLSCEQNLNHDAMYWYRQDPGQGLRLIYYSQIVNDFQKGDIAEGYSVSREKKESFPLTVTSAQKNPTAFYLCASSTRDRGLRNEQFFGPGTRLTVL.

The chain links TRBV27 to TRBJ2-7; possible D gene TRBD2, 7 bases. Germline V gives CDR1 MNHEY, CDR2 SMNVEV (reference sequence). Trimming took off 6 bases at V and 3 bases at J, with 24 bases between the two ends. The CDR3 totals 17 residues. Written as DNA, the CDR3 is TGTGCCAGCAGCCCAAGGGGGGGTGGATCCTATGTCTACGAGCAGTACTTC. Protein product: CASSPRGGGSYVYEQYF.

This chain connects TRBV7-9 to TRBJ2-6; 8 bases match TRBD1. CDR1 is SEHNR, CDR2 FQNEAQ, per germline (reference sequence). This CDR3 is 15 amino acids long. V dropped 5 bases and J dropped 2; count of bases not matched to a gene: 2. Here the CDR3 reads CASSRTGTGANVLTF. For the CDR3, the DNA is TGTGCCAGCAGCAGGACAGGGACTGGGGCCAACGTCCTGACTTTC. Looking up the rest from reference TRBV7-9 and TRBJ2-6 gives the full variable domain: DTGVSQNPRHKITKRGQNVTFRCDPISEHNRLYWYRQTLGQGPEFLTYFQNEAQLEKSRLLSDRFSAERPKGSFSTLEIQRTEQGDSAMYLCASSRTGTGANVLTFGAGSRLTVL.

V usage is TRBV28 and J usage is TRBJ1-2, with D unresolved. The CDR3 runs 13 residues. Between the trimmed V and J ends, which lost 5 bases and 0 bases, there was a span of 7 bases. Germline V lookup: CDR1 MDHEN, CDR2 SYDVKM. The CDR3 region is CASSNTANYGYTF. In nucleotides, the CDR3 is TGTGCCAGCAGTAATACAGCTAACTATGGCTACACCTTC.

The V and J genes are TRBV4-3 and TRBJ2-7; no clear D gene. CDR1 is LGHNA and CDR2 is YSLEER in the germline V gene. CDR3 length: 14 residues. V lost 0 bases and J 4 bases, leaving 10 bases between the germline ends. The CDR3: CASSQDLGAYEQYF. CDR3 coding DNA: TGCGCCAGCAGCCAAGATCTCGGAGCGTACGAGCAGTACTTC.

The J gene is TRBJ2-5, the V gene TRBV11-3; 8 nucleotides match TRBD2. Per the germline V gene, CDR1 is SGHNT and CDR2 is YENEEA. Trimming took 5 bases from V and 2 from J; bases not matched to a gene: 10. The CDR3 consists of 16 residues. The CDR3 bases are TGTGCCAGCAGCGCCCTAGCGGGTGACTCTCAAGAGACCCAGTACTTC. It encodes CASSALAGDSQETQYF.

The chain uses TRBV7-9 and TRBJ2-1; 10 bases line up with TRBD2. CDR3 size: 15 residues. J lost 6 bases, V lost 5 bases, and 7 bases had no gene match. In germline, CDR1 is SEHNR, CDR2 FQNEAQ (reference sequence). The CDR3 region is CASSPLAGVGNEQFF. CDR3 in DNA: TGTGCCAGCAGCCCTCTAGCGGGAGTGGGCAATGAGCAGTTCTTC.

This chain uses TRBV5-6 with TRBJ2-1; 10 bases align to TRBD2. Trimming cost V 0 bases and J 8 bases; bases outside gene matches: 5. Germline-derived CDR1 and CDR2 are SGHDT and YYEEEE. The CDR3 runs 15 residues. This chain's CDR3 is CASSLAAGGPHEQFF. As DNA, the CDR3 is TGTGCCAGCAGCTTGGCAGCGGGAGGGCCGCATGAGCAGTTCTTC.

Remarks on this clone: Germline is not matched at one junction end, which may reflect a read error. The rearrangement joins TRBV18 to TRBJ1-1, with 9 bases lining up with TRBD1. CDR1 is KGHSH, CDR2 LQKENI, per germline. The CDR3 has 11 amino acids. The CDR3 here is CASSPGQGPTF. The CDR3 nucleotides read TGTGCCAGCTCACCTGGACAGGGGCCAACTTTT.